The next 18 T cell receptor beta chains were all read from a single sample in a study of identical twins. TCRdb reprocessed the 5' RACE reads via MiXCR and lists one record per CDR3 protein. Among 240,000 or so distinct CDR3 sequences listed, approximately 7% were seen once. The data also belong to a second study, concerning yellow fever vaccine responses in identical twins.

Material: memory (CD45RO+) T cells sorted from blood. The receptors stem from a woman aged 18-29 years in good health.

This rearrangement joins TRBV20-1 to TRBJ2-7, with 9 bases lining up with TRBD1. The CDR3 runs 15 residues. Germline CDR1 reads DFQATT; CDR2 reads SNEGSKA (reference sequence). With 2 bases clipped from V and 2 bases from J, the junction kept 7 bases outside the gene matches. CDR3: CSARTSGQGAYEQYF. CDR3 sequence (DNA): TGCAGTGCTAGAACTTCGGGACAGGGCGCCTACGAGCAGTACTTC.

This clonotype has ten or more counts. The J gene is TRBJ1-4, the V gene TRBV5-4, with D perhaps matching TRBD1 (5 bases). The length of the CDR3 is 14 residues. Looked up from germline, CDR1 is SGHNT and CDR2 is YYREEE (reference sequence). V shed 2 bases and J shed 8 bases, with 13 bases lying between them. This CDR3 is CASSLRGFGEKLFF. The CDR3 region has the DNA TGTGCCAGCAGCTTACGGGGCTTCGGAGAAAAACTGTTTTTT.

This clonotype appeared many times. This chain uses TRBV6-1 with TRBJ2-3; 7 nucleotides agree with TRBD2. Losses at the gene ends were 5 bases for V and 1 base for J; bases not matched to a gene: 12. This CDR3 contains 17 residues. Germline-derived CDR1 and CDR2 are MNHNS and SASEGT. The CDR3 nucleotides are TGTGCCAGCAGTCCTCAGCCTGGGGGGGGACGCACAGATACGCAGTATTTT. This gives the protein CASSPQPGGGRTDTQYF.

There are a few counts of this clonotype. The chain employs TRBV20-1 and TRBJ2-7; TRBD2 matches 11 bases. This CDR3 is 15 amino acids long. J was trimmed by 4 bases and V by 5 bases; bases with no gene match: 10. The V gene's germline CDR1 is DFQATT and CDR2 SNEGSKA (reference sequence). The CDR3 DNA sequence: TGCAGTGCTGGGGGCTCGGGGACTAGCGGATACGAGCAGTACTTC. It yields the protein CSAGGSGTSGYEQYF.

This clonotype was counted between two and nine times. The rearrangement joins TRBV27 to TRBJ2-1; possible D gene TRBD1, 6 bases. The CDR3 is made up of 18 amino acids. V gave up 4 bases and J gave up 0 bases, with 19 bases separating them. Germline loops: CDR1 MNHEY, CDR2 SMNVEV (reference sequence). CDR3 loop: CASSSPSDSLSSYNEQFF. For the CDR3, the DNA is TGTGCCAGCAGTTCTCCCTCGGACAGCCTGAGCTCCTACAATGAGCAGTTCTTC.

This chain connects TRBV6-8 to TRBJ2-5; TRBD1 or TRBD2 may be the D gene (5 bases each). Germline V gives CDR1 MNHGY, CDR2 SAAAGT. The CDR3 is 14 amino acids. The germline V and J ends were trimmed by 3 bases and 2 bases, with 10 bases remaining between them. The CDR3 here is CASSYGGKQETQYF. The CDR3 bases are TGTGCCAGCAGTTATGGGGGAAAACAAGAGACCCAGTACTTC.

This clonotype was detected ten times or more. The V and J genes are TRBV12-3 or TRBV12-4 and TRBJ1-1, with D tentatively TRBD1 (6 bases). The CDR3 is 16 residues long. Between the trimmed V and J ends, which lost 3 bases and 5 bases, there was a span of 19 bases. The CDR3 nucleotides read TGTGCCAGCAGTTTTAATCAAGGGGGAGGAGGGACTGAAGCTTTCTTT. Translated, it gives CASSFNQGGGGTEAFF.

This clonotype has just a few counts. J is TRBJ2-1 and V is TRBV20-1; D is unresolved. The CDR3 spans 13 residues. Germline V gives CDR1 DFQATT, CDR2 SNEGSKA (reference sequence). The germline V and J ends were trimmed by 5 bases and 0 bases, with 8 bases remaining between them. The CDR3 nucleotides read TGCAGTGCTTACGTTAACTCCTACAATGAGCAGTTCTTC. This gives the protein CSAYVNSYNEQFF.

The chain employs TRBV12-3 or TRBV12-4 and TRBJ2-7, with TRBD2 matching 10 bases. V was pared by 11 bases and J by 0 bases, with 19 bases of the junction left unmatched. This CDR3 has 18 amino acids. CDR3 amino acids: CACCLYRLAGTNSYEQYF. As DNA, the CDR3 is TGTGCCTGCTGTTTATACAGACTAGCGGGCACTAACTCCTACGAGCAGTACTTC.

This clonotype was observed many times. The rearrangement uses TRBV12-3 or TRBV12-4 and TRBJ2-5, with 11 bases lining up with TRBD2. V lost 6 bases to trimming and J lost 1 base; unmatched junction nucleotides: 4. CDR3 length: 15 residues. The CDR3 loop is CASSRTSGPQETQYF. The CDR3 coding sequence is TGTGCCAGCAGCCGGACTAGCGGGCCCCAAGAGACCCAGTACTTC.

This clonotype has more than one count but fewer than ten. This chain joins TRBV7-9 and TRBJ2-5, with 10 bases aligning to TRBD1. This CDR3 contains 16 residues. The V segment lost 5 bases and the J segment 4 bases; nucleotides outside the gene matches: 10. Germline-derived CDR1 and CDR2 are SEHNR and FQNEAQ (reference sequence). The CDR3 DNA reads as TGTGCCAGCAGCAACCGACAGGGGGCAGGTGGAGAGACCCAGTACTTC. Translating it yields CASSNRQGAGGETQYF.

The chain couples TRBV28 to TRBJ2-1; D possibly corresponds to TRBD1 (6 bases). The V end lost 7 bases, the J end lost 0 bases, and 10 bases lay between the germline ends. The CDR3 covers 14 residues. The germline V gene has CDR1 MDHEN and CDR2 SYDVKM. The CDR3 reads CASTEGVSYNEQFF. CDR3 DNA sequence: TGTGCCAGCACCGAGGGGGTCTCCTACAATGAGCAGTTCTTC.

The CDR3 sequence: CASSAQRLGSYEQYF. The CDR3 DNA is TGTGCCAGCAGCGCCCAGAGGCTGGGCTCCTACGAGCAGTACTTC. The chain employs TRBV6-1 and TRBJ2-7; no definite D call. The CDR3 covers 15 residues. Trimming took off 6 bases at V and 0 bases at J, with 15 bases between the two ends. Germline CDR1 and CDR2: MNHNS and SASEGT.

This clonotype showed up just a few times. The chain links TRBV29-1 to TRBJ1-4; 7 bases fit TRBD1. J gave up 10 bases and V 6 bases, and 14 bases lay outside the gene matches. The CDR3 loop spans 14 amino acids. CDR1 SQVTM and CDR2 ANQGSEA come from the germline V gene. The CDR3 reads CSVISPGTASKLFF. In nucleotides, the CDR3 is TGCAGCGTGATAAGTCCCGGGACAGCATCAAAACTGTTTTTT.

The genes are TRBV2 and TRBJ2-2; 8 bases agree with TRBD1. The germline V gene encodes CDR1 SNHLY and CDR2 FYNNEI. The CDR3 has 16 residues. V was pared by 6 bases and J by 5 bases, with 11 bases of the junction left unmatched. The CDR3 nucleotides are TGTGCCAGCAGGGGGAGACAGGGGAGAGGAACCGGGGAGCTGTTTTTT. Translation: CASRGRQGRGTGELFF.

There are a few counts of this clonotype. The rearrangement uses TRBV6-1 and TRBJ2-3; 8 bases line up with TRBD1. The V segment lost 4 bases and the J segment 4 bases; nucleotides outside the gene matches: 4. The CDR3 extends over 14 amino acids. Germline CDR1 MNHNS, CDR2 SASEGT. The CDR3 loop is CASSAGGFADTQYF. CDR3 coding DNA: TGTGCCAGCAGTGCAGGGGGCTTCGCAGATACGCAGTATTTT.

This clonotype has a count of ten or more. The rearrangement joins TRBV7-2 to TRBJ2-2; D ambiguous. Germline CDR1 is SGHTA and CDR2 is FQGNSA. The CDR3 has 12 amino acids. Trimming shortened V by 3 bases and J by 6 bases, and 5 bases separated the two germline ends. Here the CDR3 reads CASSFRSGELFF. DNA for the CDR3: TGTGCCAGCAGCTTTCGATCCGGGGAGCTGTTTTTT.

V usage is TRBV20-1 and J usage is TRBJ2-5, with a weak D call TRBD1 (5 bases). Germline V gives CDR1 DFQATT, CDR2 SNEGSKA (reference sequence). This CDR3 contains 15 residues. V dropped 0 bases and J dropped 7 bases, with 18 bases sitting between them. The CDR3 DNA is TGCAGTGCTAGAGATCTAAGGGGATTCGGTGGGACCCAGTACTTC. This sequence encodes CSARDLRGFGGTQYF.